Following are 21 T cell receptor beta chains from one sample sequenced in a study of fetal regulatory T cell absence and autoimmunity. Sequencing used immunoSEQ multiplex PCR; TCRdb keeps in-frame clones, though not all of them. The repertoire holds 95,000 to 100,000 clones, with 55% to 75% as singletons. Material: pancreas tissue. These receptors originate from a male donor with IPEX syndrome.

The chain joins TRBV7-9 to TRBJ2-7; D is unclear. The CDR3 runs to 14 residues. Trimming stripped 5 bases from V and 3 bases from J, with 14 bases between. Germline V CDR1 and CDR2: SEHNR, FQNEAQ (reference sequence). The CDR3 sequence is CASSRLRGSYEQYF. In nucleotides, the CDR3 is TGTGCCAGCAGCCGTCTACGAGGTAGCTACGAGCAGTACTTC.

The genes are TRBV10-3 and TRBJ2-5, with TRBD2 matching over 7 bases. Losses at the gene ends were 6 bases for V and 0 bases for J; bases not matched to a gene: 4. Germline CDR1 is ENHRY and CDR2 is SYGVKD. This CDR3 is 14 amino acids long. CDR3 in DNA: TGTGCCATCAGCCGGGGGGAGTACCAAGAGACCCAGTACTTC. Translating gives CAISRGEYQETQYF.

J is TRBJ1-1 and V is TRBV19; a weak D match, TRBD1 (5 bases). V lost 4 bases and J lost 5, with 14 bases in between. The CDR3 runs to 14 residues. Per germline, CDR1 LNHDA and CDR2 SQIVND (reference sequence). The CDR3 is CASSTLGRGTEAFF. CDR3 DNA: TGTGCCAGTAGTACCCTGGGACGGGGGACTGAAGCTTTCTTT.

This chain joins TRBV29-1 and TRBJ2-7, with TRBD1 as a possible D gene (6 bases). Looked up from germline, CDR1 is SQVTM and CDR2 is ANQGSEA. The CDR3 extends over 13 amino acids. V lost 7 bases and J 4 bases, leaving 17 bases between the germline ends. The CDR3 protein is CSASGAPFYEQYF. The CDR3 region has the DNA TGCAGCGCATCAGGGGCCCCTTTTTACGAGCAGTACTTC.

This chain joins TRBV7-8 and TRBJ2-7, with no clear D. The ends were cut back, 5 bases at V and 2 bases at J, with 13 bases in the middle. CDR1 and CDR2 (germline): SGHVS, FQNEAQ. This CDR3 is 14 amino acids long. For the CDR3, the DNA is TGTGCCAGCAGCCCCGAACCGGAGACCTACGAGCAGTACTTC. It encodes CASSPEPETYEQYF.

The chain employs TRBV6-5 and TRBJ1-1, with 7 bases fitting TRBD1. Germline V lookup: CDR1 MNHEY, CDR2 SVGAGI. This CDR3 contains 14 residues. The V and J ends lost 7 bases and 4 bases, in that order; junction bases with no gene match: 9. The chain's CDR3 is CASTPGGVRTEAFF. CDR3 nucleotide sequence: TGTGCCAGCACCCCAGGGGGGGTACGCACTGAAGCTTTCTTT.

V and J are TRBV10-3 and TRBJ2-1, with 8 bases aligning to TRBD2. CDR1 is ENHRY and CDR2 is SYGVKD in the germline V gene. After removal of 10 bases from V and 0 bases from J, the junction contained 2 bases not matched to a gene. The CDR3 is made up of 13 amino acids. CDR3 in DNA: TGTGCCACCGGGACTAGCTCCTACAATGAGCAGTTCTTC. Protein product: CATGTSSYNEQFF.

The V call is TRBV18, the J call TRBJ1-1; D not resolved. V was cut by 2 bases and J by 5 bases, with 6 bases left in between. The CDR3 contains 12 residues. Germline V gene data show CDR1 as KGHSH and CDR2 as LQKENI. The CDR3: CASSPGRTEAFF. In nucleotides, the CDR3 is TGTGCCAGCTCACCAGGGAGGACTGAAGCTTTCTTT.

In its sample, this clone was seen a few times. CDR3 protein: CASSRGSNEKLFF. In DNA, the CDR3 is TGTGCCAGTAGTAGGGGTTCTAATGAAAAACTGTTTTTT. The chain joins TRBV19 to TRBJ1-4, with D unresolved. Germline values: CDR1 LNHDA, CDR2 SQIVND (reference sequence). The CDR3 runs 13 residues. Trimming took 4 bases from V and 3 from J, leaving 6 bases between them.

The chain employs TRBV2 and TRBJ1-1, with D unclear. V gave up 8 bases and J gave up 0 bases, with 13 bases separating them. CDR3 size: 14 residues. The germline V gene encodes CDR1 SNHLY and CDR2 FYNNEI. The CDR3 nucleotides read TGTGCCAGCTACCCGGATCCTATGAACACTGAAGCTTTCTTT. Its translation is CASYPDPMNTEAFF.

V usage is TRBV18 and J usage is TRBJ2-1; 8 positions match TRBD1. This CDR3 region has 15 residues. Trimming at V came to 0 bases and at J to 5 bases, leaving 3 bases not matched to a gene. The germline gives CDR1 KGHSH, CDR2 LQKENI. CDR3 protein: CASSPPTGEHNEQFF. In DNA form, the CDR3 reads TGTGCCAGCTCACCACCGACAGGGGAGCACAATGAGCAGTTCTTC.

The chain links TRBV5-6 to TRBJ1-1; TRBD1 might be the D (5 bases). Trimming removed 2 bases at V and 11 bases at J, with 13 bases between. Looked up from germline, CDR1 is SGHDT and CDR2 is YYEEEE. The CDR3 runs 12 residues. Written as DNA, the CDR3 is TGTGCCAGCAGCTTCATGGGGGGGATGGCTTTCTTT. This encodes CASSFMGGMAFF.

The chain joins TRBV7-8 to TRBJ1-5, with 9 bases identical to TRBD1. This CDR3 has 14 residues. Per germline, CDR1 SGHVS and CDR2 FQNEAQ. V lost 1 base, J lost 10 bases, and 5 bases stayed unmatched. This CDR3 is CASSLDRGPRPQHF. CDR3 bases: TGTGCCAGCAGCTTAGACAGGGGGCCCCGTCCCCAGCATTTT.

This clone was detected once. An end of the junction differs from the germline gene, which may be a read error. The chain has TRBV7-7 and TRBJ2-1, with 9 bases fitting TRBD2. CDR3 length: 14 residues. The germline V gene has CDR1 SSHAT and CDR2 FNYEAQ (reference sequence). The CDR3 is CASSLAGANNEQFF. The CDR3 DNA sequence: TGTGCTAGCAGCTTAGCGGGGGCAAACAATGAGCAGTTCTTC. Full variable domain (missing parts from reference TRBV7-7 and TRBJ2-1): GAGVSQSPRYKVTKRGQDVTLRCDPISSHATLYWYQQALGQGPEFLTYFNYEAQPDKSGLPSDRFSAERPEGSISTLTIQRTEQRDSAMYRCASSLAGANNEQFFGPGTRLTVL.

The chain has TRBV10-1 and TRBJ2-2, with unresolved D. Per germline, CDR1 WNHNN and CDR2 SYGVQD (reference sequence). CDR3 size: 12 residues. Between the trimmed V and J ends, which lost 2 bases and 3 bases, there was a span of 1 base. CDR3 bases: TGCGCCAGCAGTGAGGACACCGGGGAGCTGTTTTTT. Amino acid sequence: CASSEDTGELFF.

This clone came up once. The gene calls are TRBV7-9 and TRBJ2-1; D unresolved. Per the germline V gene, CDR1 is SEHNR and CDR2 is FQNEAQ (reference sequence). The V and J ends lost 5 bases and 8 bases respectively, with 13 bases between them. The CDR3 contains 13 residues. This chain's CDR3 is CASSRGPLDEQFF. The CDR3 nucleotides are TGTGCCAGCAGCCGCGGACCGTTGGATGAGCAGTTCTTC.

This sequence joins TRBV6-5 and TRBJ2-1; D gene unclear. The germline V gene has CDR1 MNHEY and CDR2 SVGAGI. The germline V and J ends were trimmed by 4 bases and 6 bases, with 7 bases remaining between them. The CDR3 runs to 12 residues. The CDR3 DNA follows: TGTGCCAGCAGTTGTTGTGGCAATGAGCAGTTCTTC. This codes for CASSCCGNEQFF.

The chain links TRBV7-2 to TRBJ1-3; no definite D call. Looked up from germline, CDR1 is SGHTA and CDR2 is FQGNSA. Deletions cut 11 bases from V and 0 bases from J, with 8 bases between. This CDR3 is built from 12 residues. The CDR3 region has the DNA TGTGCCTACCTAGACTCTGGAAACACCATATATTTT. Translation gives CAYLDSGNTIYF. The full variable domain, in which reference TRBV7-2 and TRBJ1-3 provide the parts outside the CDR3, is GAGVSQSPSNKVTEKGKDVELRCDPISGHTALYWYRQSLGQGLEFLIYFQGNSAPDKSGLPSDRFSAERTGGSVSTLTIQRTQQEDSAVYLCAYLDSGNTIYFGEGSWLTVV.

This sequence joins TRBV9 and TRBJ2-1, with 15 bases lining up with TRBD2. In germline, CDR1 is SGDLS, CDR2 YYNGEE. V was clipped by 3 bases and J by 10 bases; unmatched bases: 8. The CDR3 runs 16 residues. The CDR3 sequence is CASSAWTSGGAWEQFF. CDR3 DNA: TGTGCCAGCAGCGCCTGGACTAGCGGGGGGGCCTGGGAGCAGTTCTTC.

The sample holds one count of this clone. CDR3 nucleotide sequence: TGTGCCAGCAGCTTCGGACTAGCGGTGCGTGGGGAGACCCAGTACTTC. Its translation is CASSFGLAVRGETQYF. V is TRBV5-6 and J is TRBJ2-5; 10 bases are a match to TRBD2. The CDR3 extends over 16 amino acids. Germline V gene sequence: CDR1 SGHDT, CDR2 YYEEEE. V lost 2 bases, J lost 5 bases, and 9 bases stayed unmatched.

This clone has only a few counts. The CDR3 coding sequence is TGCGCCAGCAGCTTCCCGGGACAGGGGTACGAGCAGTACTTC. Protein product: CASSFPGQGYEQYF. The V and J genes are TRBV5-1 and TRBJ2-7; 10 bases match TRBD1. The V and J ends lost 2 bases and 4 bases, in that order; junction bases with no gene match: 3. CDR1 is SGHRS and CDR2 is YFSETQ in the germline V gene. The CDR3 runs 14 residues.